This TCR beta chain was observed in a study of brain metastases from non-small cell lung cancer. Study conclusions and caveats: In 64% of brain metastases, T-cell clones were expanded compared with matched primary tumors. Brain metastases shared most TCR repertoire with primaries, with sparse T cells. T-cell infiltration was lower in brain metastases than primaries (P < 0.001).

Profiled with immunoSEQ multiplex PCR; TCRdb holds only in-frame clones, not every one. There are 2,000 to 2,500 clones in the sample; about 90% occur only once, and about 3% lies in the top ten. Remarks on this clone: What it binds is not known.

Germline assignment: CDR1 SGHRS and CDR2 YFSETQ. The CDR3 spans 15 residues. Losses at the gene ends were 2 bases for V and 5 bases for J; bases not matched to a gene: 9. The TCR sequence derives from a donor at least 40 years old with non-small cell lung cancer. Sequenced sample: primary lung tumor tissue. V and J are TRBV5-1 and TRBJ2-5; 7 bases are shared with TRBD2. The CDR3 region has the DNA TGCGCCAGCAGCTTCACGACTAGCCTAGGGGAGACCCAGTACTTC. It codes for CASSFTTSLGETQYF. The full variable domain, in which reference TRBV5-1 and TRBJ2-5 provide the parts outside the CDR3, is KAGVTQTPRYLIKTRGQQVTLSCSPISGHRSVSWYQQTPGQGLQFLFEYFSETQRNKGNFPGRFSGRQFSNSRSEMNVSTLELGDSALYLCASSFTTSLGETQYFGPGTRLLVL.